These T cell receptor beta chains were read from a single sample in a study of lymphopenia after photon versus proton radiotherapy. Method: immunoSEQ multiplex PCR; TCRdb's copy keeps in-frame clones and lacks some. Of around 29,000 clones listed, around 87% are singletons. The source material was peripheral blood, sampled from a patient treated with proton-based radiotherapy. These receptors were collected from a woman in her sixties with cholangiocarcinoma. Some clones in this sample may be carry-over from other donors' samples. Both conserved end residues are part of each CDR3. D genes are given only for firm matches. Clone size, where shown, is once, few, many, or a class for clones that have expanded.

clone size | J gene | D gene | CDR3 length | V gene | CDR3 protein | CDR3 DNA
NA | TRBJ1-1 | NA | 16 | TRBV5-1 | CASSGGGYRVNTEAFF | TGCGCCAGCAGCGGAGGGGGGTACAGGGTGAACACTGAAGCTTTCTTT
NA | TRBJ1-2 | TRBD1 | 14 | TRBV30 | CAWSPHRQGQGYTF | TGTGCCTGGAGCCCACACCGACAGGGACAAGGCTACACCTTC
NA | TRBJ2-2 | TRBD2 | 15 | TRBV19 | CASSILPGGTGELFF | TGTGCCAGTAGTATCTTGCCGGGAGGAACCGGGGAGCTGTTTTTT
NA | TRBJ1-3 | NA | 16 | TRBV6-4 | CASSVTQSKSGNTIYF | TGTGCCAGCAGTGTTACACAGAGTAAATCTGGAAACACCATATATTTT
NA | TRBJ1-1 | NA | 15 | TRBV7-8 | CASSLAGSLNTEAFF | TGTGCCAGCAGCTTAGCAGGGAGCCTGAACACTGAAGCTTTCTTT
NA | TRBJ2-3 | NA | 19 | TRBV12-1 | CASSFGTSGGKTSTDTQYF | TGTGCCAGCAGCTTCGGGACTAGCGGGGGGAAAACTAGCACAGATACGCAGTATTTT
NA | TRBJ2-1 | NA | 12 | TRBV5-4 | CASSQTAVEQFF | TGTGCCAGCAGCCAGACCGCGGTTGAGCAGTTCTTC
once | TRBJ1-2 | TRBD1 | 15 | TRBV5-6 | CASSVDRGRRAGYTF | TGTGCCAGCAGCGTCGACAGGGGGCGCAGGGCTGGCTACACCTTC
NA | TRBJ1-3 | TRBD1 | 14 | TRBV7-9 | CASSLLQGANTIYF | TGTGCCAGCAGCCTACTCCAGGGGGCAAACACCATATATTTT
NA | TRBJ2-5 | TRBD2 | 15 | TRBV7-9 | CASSPRTSGRETQYF | TGTGCCAGCAGCCCCCGGACTAGCGGGAGAGAGACCCAGTACTTC
NA | TRBJ1-5 | NA | 12 | TRBV15 | CATSRDVQPQHF | TGTGCCACCAGCAGAGACGTTCAGCCCCAGCATTTT
NA | TRBJ2-7 | TRBD2 | 15 | TRBV11-2 | CASSPGTSGYYEQYF | TGTGCCAGCAGCCCCGGGACTAGCGGGTACTACGAGCAGTACTTC
NA | TRBJ1-3 | TRBD1 | 15 | TRBV30 | CAWSVGTAPGNTIYF | TGTGCCTGGAGTGTGGGGACAGCCCCTGGAAACACCATATATTTT
NA | TRBJ2-1 | TRBD2 | 15 | TRBV11-2 | CASSPTSGSFSEQFF | TGTGCCAGCAGCCCCACTAGCGGGAGTTTCAGTGAGCAGTTCTTC
NA | TRBJ2-1 | TRBD2 | 17 | TRBV7-2 | CASSFRAPGLAYNEQFF | TGTGCCAGCAGCTTTAGGGCCCCGGGACTAGCTTACAATGAGCAGTTCTTC
NA | TRBJ2-2 | TRBD1 | 17 | TRBV11-3 | CASSSRNNRGHTGELFF | TGTGCCAGCAGCTCAAGGAATAACAGGGGCCACACCGGGGAGCTGTTTTTT
NA | TRBJ1-1 | NA | 15 | TRBV9 | CASSVGGSGYTEAFF | TGTGCCAGCAGCGTAGGCGGGAGCGGGTACACTGAAGCTTTCTTT
NA | TRBJ1-5 | NA | 14 | TRBV21-1 | CASSKGTHSPPQHF | TGTGCCAGCAGCAAAGGGACCCATTCGCCGCCCCAGCATTTT
once | TRBJ1-6 | NA | 14 | TRBV11-2 | CASRLWTVNSPLHF | TGTGCCAGCAGACTTTGGACAGTGAATTCACCCCTCCACTTT
NA | TRBJ2-7 | NA | 12 | TRBV7-2 | CASSSPSYEQYF | TGTGCCAGCAGCTCCCCCTCCTACGAGCAGTACTTC
NA | TRBJ1-6 | NA | 15 | TRBV6-5 | CASSSLSGRLSPLHF | TGTGCCAGCAGTTCTCTTTCCGGACGGCTCTCACCCCTCCACTTT
NA | TRBJ2-2 | TRBD1 | 17 | TRBV19 | CASNKDRGQPNTGELFF | TGTGCCAGTAATAAAGACAGGGGCCAACCGAACACCGGGGAGCTGTTTTTT
NA | TRBJ1-2 | TRBD1 | 12 | TRBV6-5 | CASCPAGGGYTF | TGTGCCAGCTGCCCCGCAGGGGGTGGCTACACCTTC
NA | TRBJ2-5 | NA | 16 | TRBV19 | CASSTPRQGAGETQYF | TGTGCCAGTAGTACCCCCCGACAGGGCGCGGGGGAGACCCAGTACTTC
NA | TRBJ1-5 | NA | 12 | TRBV19 | CASSRLSGAQHF | TGTGCCAGTAGCCGGTTAAGCGGGGCCCAGCATTTT
NA | TRBJ2-3 | NA | 14 | TRBV30 | CAWSWEGGADTQYF | TGTGCCTGGTCTTGGGAGGGGGGAGCAGATACGCAGTATTTT
NA | TRBJ1-3 | NA | 17 | TRBV12-5 | CASGLVGQLASGNTIYF | TGTGCTAGTGGTTTGGTTGGACAGTTAGCCTCTGGAAACACCATATATTTT
NA | TRBJ2-5 | NA | 13 | TRBV2 | CASTRETQETQYF | TGTGCCAGCACCAGGGAGACTCAAGAGACCCAGTACTTC
NA | TRBJ2-7 | NA | 11 | TRBV7-9 | CASSDNYEQYF | TGTGCCAGCAGTGACAACTACGAGCAGTACTTC
once | TRBJ1-2 | NA | 19 | TRBV10-3 | CAISPSGGGRSQSNYGYTF | TGTGCCATCAGCCCCAGTGGGGGGGGACGATCCCAATCTAACTATGGCTACACCTTC
NA | TRBJ2-2 | NA | 13 | TRBV2 | CASTQTATGELFF | TGTGCCAGCACCCAGACCGCTACCGGGGAGCTGTTTTTT
NA | TRBJ1-6 | NA | 14 | TRBV7-2 | CASSLGIGARALHF | TGTGCCAGCAGCTTAGGAATTGGCGCCAGGGCCCTCCACTTT
NA | TRBJ1-4 | NA | 15 | TRBV27 | CASSPRSSLNEKLFF | TGTGCCAGCAGTCCCAGGTCCAGCCTTAATGAAAAACTGTTTTTT
NA | TRBJ2-3 | TRBD1 | 18 | TRBV4-2 | CASRHLSGRDRVTDTQYF | TGTGCCAGCAGACATCTATCAGGCCGGGACAGGGTCACAGATACGCAGTATTTT
once | TRBJ1-1 | NA | 13 | TRBV19 | CASSMYGDTEAFF | TGTGCCAGTAGTATGTATGGGGACACTGAAGCTTTCTTT
NA | TRBJ2-5 | NA | 12 | TRBV11-2 | CASSPVQETQYF | TGTGCCAGCAGTCCAGTGCAAGAGACCCAGTACTTC
NA | TRBJ2-1 | TRBD2 | 17 | TRBV18 | CASSPLTGTSGNNEQFF | TGTGCCAGCTCACCGCTTACCGGGACTAGCGGGAACAATGAGCAGTTCTTC
NA | TRBJ2-3 | TRBD2 | 15 | TRBV2 | CASSAKRGWTDTQYF | TGTGCCAGCAGTGCTAAGCGGGGGTGGACAGATACGCAGTATTTT
NA | TRBJ2-1 | TRBD2 | 18 | TRBV5-4 | CASSPSPGTSGGGNEQFF | TGTGCCAGCAGCCCGAGTCCCGGGACTAGCGGGGGGGGCAATGAGCAGTTCTTC